One and the same sample provided the 9 T cell receptor beta chains below, sequenced in a study of T cell responses to AZD1222 COVID-19 vaccine. Clones were sequenced by immunoSEQ multiplex PCR, and TCRdb holds only the in-frame ones, with some missing. The data contain around 140,000 clones, 90% to 95% of them seen just once; the ten biggest clones take up more than 10%. The sequences come from peripheral blood, collected after recovery from COVID-19. All receptors derive from an adult who had recovered from COVID-19.

The genes are TRBV28 and TRBJ2-1; 8 positions match TRBD2. J gave up 1 base and V 6 bases, and 8 bases lay outside the gene matches. The CDR3 consists of 16 residues. CDR1 and CDR2 (germline): MDHEN, SYDVKM. Written as DNA, the CDR3 is TGTGCCAGCAGAGATAGGGCGGGAGGTTCCTACAATGAGCAGTTCTTC. It translates to CASRDRAGGSYNEQFF.

This chain connects TRBV28 to TRBJ1-6; no clear D gene. With 7 bases removed from V and 7 bases from J, the gap between germline ends came to 11 bases. CDR3 size: 13 residues. Germline V lookup: CDR1 MDHEN, CDR2 SYDVKM. The CDR3 DNA sequence: TGTGCCAGCACCTATTTACAGAATTCACCCCTCCACTTT. It encodes CASTYLQNSPLHF.

The J gene is TRBJ2-1, the V gene TRBV6-2 or TRBV6-3, with TRBD2 matching 11 bases. The CDR3 covers 16 residues. In germline, CDR1 is MNHEY, CDR2 SVGEGT. The V gene end was trimmed by 3 bases and the J gene end by 5 bases; junction bases not matched to a gene: 6. The CDR3 region is CASSYGRLAGNNEQFF. The CDR3 DNA follows: TGTGCCAGCAGTTATGGTCGACTAGCGGGGAACAATGAGCAGTTCTTC.

This chain joins TRBV9 and TRBJ1-3; D is possibly TRBD1 (6 bases). The CDR3 runs 16 residues. V dropped 1 base and J dropped 0 bases, with 11 bases sitting between them. Germline loops: CDR1 SGDLS, CDR2 YYNGEE. CDR3: CASSVYDRSSGNTIYF. The CDR3 nucleotides read TGTGCCAGCAGCGTATACGACAGGAGCTCTGGAAACACCATATATTTT.

The chain links TRBV6-1 to TRBJ1-3, with no clear D. The germline V gene encodes CDR1 MNHNS and CDR2 SASEGT. The CDR3 consists of 14 residues. V shed 2 bases and J shed 0 bases, with 5 bases lying between them. In DNA, the CDR3 is TGTGCCAGCAGTGAACAGCTCTCTGGAAACACCATATATTTT. Its protein product is CASSEQLSGNTIYF.

This sequence joins TRBV4-1 and TRBJ2-2, with D perhaps TRBD2 (6 bases). CDR3 length: 17 residues. In germline, CDR1 is MGHRA, CDR2 YSYEKL. Trimming took off 4 bases at V and 4 bases at J, with 19 bases between the two ends. This CDR3 is CASSLDLGRDITGELFF. The DNA for the CDR3 is TGCGCCAGCAGCCTGGACCTAGGGCGGGATATCACCGGGGAGCTGTTTTTT.

The chain couples TRBV5-6 to TRBJ1-2, with 10 nucleotides matching TRBD1. The CDR3 is 15 amino acids. Germline V gives CDR1 SGHDT, CDR2 YYEEEE. The junction had 3 bases not matched to a gene; V was cut back by 4 bases and J by 0 bases. The CDR3 sequence: CASSPGTGANYGYTF. CDR3 DNA: TGTGCCAGCAGCCCCGGGACAGGGGCTAACTATGGCTACACCTTC.

The V gene is TRBV3-1 (or the pseudogene TRBV3-2), the J gene TRBJ2-7; D gene unclear. V dropped 2 bases and J dropped 7 bases, with 12 bases sitting between them. This CDR3 contains 13 residues. Germline loops: CDR1 LGHDT, CDR2 YNNKEL (reference sequence). The CDR3 loop reads CASSQNQGFEQYF. CDR3 nucleotide sequence: TGTGCCAGCAGCCAAAATCAAGGGTTTGAGCAGTACTTC.

V gene TRBV7-3 combines with J gene TRBJ2-2, with 12 bases aligning to TRBD2. Trimming cost V 6 bases and J 6 bases; bases outside gene matches: 11. Germline loops: CDR1 SGHTA, CDR2 FQGTGA. CDR3 size: 17 residues. CDR3 bases: TGTGCCAGCAGTTCCAAGGGGACTAGCGGGTACCCCGGGGAGCTGTTTTTT. Its translation is CASSSKGTSGYPGELFF.